This TCR beta chain emerged from a study of blood T cell repertoires in COVID-19. As for the study in general: The study drew acute and convalescent COVID-19 samples from the United States, Italy and Spain. PBMCs, B-cell-depleted T cells, or T cells provided the cDNA or gDNA that made up the material.

Deletions cut 7 bases from V and 1 base from J, with 13 bases between. Germline assignment: CDR1 SNHLY and CDR2 FYNNEI. This CDR3 has 14 amino acids. Original methodology: The authors estimated nucleated cell counts from reference gene primer amplification. TCRdb's table, derived via immunoSEQ multiplex PCR, lists solely in-frame clones and lacks some. The V and J calls and clone size are taken from that table; D and trimming were inferred from the DNA. The sample shows about 150,000 clones, about 79% of them seen only once. This TCR came from a woman of 80 years or more with acute or convalescent COVID-19. The chain recombines TRBV2 with TRBJ1-2; the D gene is possibly TRBD1 (5 bases). Material: peripheral blood. Here the CDR3 reads CASTPPRDNYGYTF. Here the CDR3 DNA reads TGTGCCAGCACCCCCCCCAGGGATAACTATGGCTACACCTTC.